This T cell receptor beta chain is from a study of shared clonotypes between healthy human individuals. Germline V gene lookup returns CDR1 MDHEN and CDR2 SYDVKM. The CDR3 consists of 19 residues. The ends lost 5 bases at V and 0 bases at J; junction bases unmatched: 10. Sequencing was performed with immunoSEQ multiplex PCR; in TCRdb, only in-frame clones are kept and a portion is missing. Of roughly 1.4 million clones listed, 98% to 99% are singletons. This clonotype was sampled from a man aged 25-45 years in good health. The V gene is TRBV28, the J gene TRBJ2-1; 13 bases line up with TRBD2. Specimen: naive CD4+ T cells sorted from blood. The subset here: CD45RA+ positively selected. The CDR3 loop reads CASSTLAGGVVSSYNEQFF. DNA for the CDR3: TGTGCCAGCAGTACACTAGCGGGAGGGGTTGTGAGCTCCTACAATGAGCAGTTCTTC.